This is a list of T cell receptor beta chains from one sample in a study of Graves' ophthalmopathy and Graves' hyperthyroidism. TCRdb recomputed calls from the multiplex PCR reads with MiXCR, one row per CDR3 protein. The table has 740,000 or so distinct CDR3 sequences, 40% seen once. Source material: peripheral blood. The receptors shown here come from an adult man with Graves' ophthalmopathy. Both conserved end residues are part of each CDR3. Each record gives: D gene, J gene, V gene, clone size, CDR3 protein, CDR3 DNA. A D gene is named only where the DNA matches it firmly. Size tells how often a clone was seen (once, few, many) or the class of an expanded clone, and some rows leave it out.

-	TRBJ1-2	TRBV7-3	many	CASSLHGTNYGYTF	TGTGCCAGCAGCTTACACGGAACCAACTATGGCTACACCTTC
-	TRBJ1-2	TRBV28	-	CASSPGSVYGYTF	TGTGCCAGCAGTCCGGGTTCCGTCTATGGCTACACCTTC
-	TRBJ2-5	TRBV10-3	-	CAISRARQGGETQYF	TGTGCCATCAGCCGAGCCCGACAGGGAGGAGAGACCCAGTACTTC
TRBD1	TRBJ2-7	TRBV29-1	many	CSAGQGTHEQYF	TGCAGCGCGGGACAGGGAACCCACGAGCAGTACTTC
-	TRBJ1-5	TRBV7-4	-	CASSLEYRDQPQHF	TGTGCCAGCAGCTTGGAATATCGGGATCAGCCCCAGCATTTT
-	TRBJ1-1	TRBV2	many	CASSDEDTEAFF	TGTGCCAGCAGTGACGAGGACACTGAAGCTTTCTTT
TRBD1	TRBJ1-1	TRBV19	-	CASSISLGTVNTEAFF	TGTGCCAGTAGTATATCTTTGGGGACAGTAAACACTGAAGCTTTCTTT
-	TRBJ1-2	TRBV29-1	many	CSVSTTPGRPYGYTF	TGCAGCGTTAGTACTACTCCGGGACGGCCTTATGGCTACACCTTC
-	TRBJ1-5	TRBV3-1	many	CASSPYRLGQPQHF	TGTGCCAGCAGCCCTTACCGGCTTGGACAGCCCCAGCATTTT
-	TRBJ1-1	TRBV30	few	CAWSAPGTHTEAFF	TGTGCCTGGAGTGCCCCTGGGACTCACACTGAAGCTTTCTTT
-	TRBJ1-1	TRBV15	-	CATSRGTAYGGGTEAFF	TGTGCCACCAGCAGAGGGACAGCCTATGGGGGAGGCACTGAAGCTTTCTTT
-	TRBJ1-4	TRBV7-9	many	CASSPREEKLFF	TGTGCCAGCAGCCCCAGGGAGGAAAAACTGTTTTTT
-	TRBJ2-6	TRBV29-1	-	CSVTGGLSRGAGANVLTF	TGCAGCGTCACAGGGGGACTATCGAGGGGAGCTGGGGCCAACGTCCTGACTTTC
TRBD2	TRBJ2-7	TRBV7-2	many	CASSLLSSGGSYEQYF	TGTGCCAGCAGCCTGCTTAGTAGCGGGGGATCCTACGAGCAGTACTTC
TRBD1	TRBJ1-1	TRBV25-1	-	CASVEKQDRGLNTEAFF	TGTGCCAGCGTTGAGAAGCAGGACAGGGGCTTGAACACTGAAGCTTTCTTT
-	TRBJ1-5	TRBV12-3/TRBV12-4	-	CASSPRFFENSNQPQHF	TGTGCCAGCAGTCCCCGTTTTTTTGAGAATAGCAATCAGCCCCAGCATTTT
TRBD1	TRBJ2-7	TRBV2	-	CASRRTGASYEQYF	TGTGCCAGCAGGAGGACAGGGGCCTCCTACGAGCAGTACTTC
TRBD1	TRBJ1-6	TRBV19	many	CASSRGTGEDNSPLHF	TGTGCCAGTAGTCGAGGGACAGGGGAAGATAATTCACCCCTCCACTTT
-	TRBJ2-5	TRBV29-1	-	CSVMTEYF	TGCAGCGTTATGACTGAGTACTTC
TRBD2	TRBJ2-5	TRBV7-9	many	CASSSSGRVLSQYF	TGTGCCAGCAGCTCTAGCGGCAGAGTTCTATCCCAGTACTTC
-	TRBJ1-2	TRBV25-1	-	CATMNHDNYSYTF	TGTGCCACCATGAACCACGATAACTATAGCTACACCTTC
-	TRBJ1-5	TRBV2	-	CASTRQRAYEQPQHF	TGTGCCAGCACAAGACAGAGAGCCTACGAGCAGCCCCAGCATTTT
-	TRBJ1-1	TRBV19	many	CASSSDGNTEAFF	TGTGCCAGCAGTTCGGACGGAAACACTGAAGCTTTCTTT
TRBD1	TRBJ1-2	TRBV12-3/TRBV12-4	-	CASSLTGTGSLGGYTF	TGTGCCAGCAGTCTGACCGGGACAGGGAGTTTAGGGGGCTACACCTTC
-	TRBJ2-5	TRBV10-3	many	CAISGGAKEETQYF	TGTGCCATCAGTGGAGGGGCGAAGGAAGAGACCCAGTACTTC
TRBD2	TRBJ2-2	TRBV7-9	-	CASSSVRGAIAGNTGELFF	TGTGCCAGCAGCTCTGTTCGTGGGGCTATAGCGGGGAACACCGGGGAGCTGTTTTTT
-	TRBJ1-2	TRBV9	many	CASSVDSTTTYGYTF	TGTGCCAGCAGCGTAGACAGTACCACCACCTATGGCTACACCTTC
TRBD1	TRBJ1-2	TRBV7-9	many	CASSSGQGFGYGYTF	TGTGCCAGCAGCTCCGGACAGGGGTTTGGGTATGGCTACACCTTC
-	TRBJ2-7	TRBV14	many	CASSRQADYEQYF	TGTGCCAGCAGCCGACAGGCAGACTACGAGCAGTACTTC
-	TRBJ1-5	TRBV2	many	CASSADRRDQPQHF	TGTGCCAGCAGTGCGGACCGGCGGGATCAGCCCCAGCATTTT
-	TRBJ2-5	TRBV7-7	many	CASSRGRGAGTQYF	TGTGCCAGCAGTCGCGGCCGGGGGGCGGGGACCCAGTACTTC
TRBD1	TRBJ1-4	TRBV7-9	-	CASSEGQLATNEKLFF	TGTGCCAGCAGCGAGGGACAGCTTGCAACTAATGAAAAACTGTTTTTT
TRBD1	TRBJ2-7	TRBV7-9	-	CASSRMRTGQEQYF	TGTGCCAGCAGCCGCATGAGGACAGGGCAAGAGCAGTACTTC